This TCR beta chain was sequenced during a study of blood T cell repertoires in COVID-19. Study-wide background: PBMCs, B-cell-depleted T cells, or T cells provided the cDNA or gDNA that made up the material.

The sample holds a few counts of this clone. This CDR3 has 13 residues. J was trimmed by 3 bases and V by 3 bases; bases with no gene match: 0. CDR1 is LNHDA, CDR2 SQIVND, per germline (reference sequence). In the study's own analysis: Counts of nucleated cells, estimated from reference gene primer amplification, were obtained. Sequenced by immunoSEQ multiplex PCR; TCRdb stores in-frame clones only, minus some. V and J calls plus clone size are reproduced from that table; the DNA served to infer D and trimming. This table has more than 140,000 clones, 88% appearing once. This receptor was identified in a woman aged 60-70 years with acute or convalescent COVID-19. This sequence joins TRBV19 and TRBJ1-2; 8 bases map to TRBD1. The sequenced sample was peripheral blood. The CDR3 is CASSMDRDYGYTF. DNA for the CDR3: TGTGCCAGTAGTATGGACAGGGACTATGGCTACACCTTC.